The text below deals with one T cell receptor (beta chain). Its antigen is unidentified. The CDR3 covers 14 residues. V trimming: 0 bases; J trimming: 2 bases; junction bases outside the gene matches: 0. Germline assignment: CDR1 KGHSH and CDR2 LQKENI. The data derive from a study of beta chain features in type 1 diabetes. Sequenced material consisted of expressed TCRB transcripts (all of the isolated RNA was reverse transcribed). Using immunoSEQ multiplex PCR, the repertoire was profiled, and TCRdb retains in-frame clones only, with some absent. Among 310,000 or so clones listed, about 15% were seen once. Sorting with CD45RO/CCR7/CD25/CD127/CD95/CD27 yielded naive, central memory, regulatory and stem-like memory CD4+ cells. Study findings and constraints: TCRB repertoires of naive, central memory and Treg cells appeared more similar among patients than among healthy donors. Shortening that was moderate but significant affected the TCRB CDR3s of Type 1 diabetes patients in all four CD4+ subsets. TCRB rearrangement may or may not be influenced by HLA type; here this remained unresolved.

Specimen: naive CD4+ T cells from blood. The chain links TRBV18 to TRBJ2-7; TRBD1 agrees at 8 bases. The origin of this receptor is a man younger than 35 with type 1 diabetes. The CDR3 DNA is TGTGCCAGCTCACCACCGGACAGGGCCTACGAGCAGTACTTC. It yields the protein CASSPPDRAYEQYF.